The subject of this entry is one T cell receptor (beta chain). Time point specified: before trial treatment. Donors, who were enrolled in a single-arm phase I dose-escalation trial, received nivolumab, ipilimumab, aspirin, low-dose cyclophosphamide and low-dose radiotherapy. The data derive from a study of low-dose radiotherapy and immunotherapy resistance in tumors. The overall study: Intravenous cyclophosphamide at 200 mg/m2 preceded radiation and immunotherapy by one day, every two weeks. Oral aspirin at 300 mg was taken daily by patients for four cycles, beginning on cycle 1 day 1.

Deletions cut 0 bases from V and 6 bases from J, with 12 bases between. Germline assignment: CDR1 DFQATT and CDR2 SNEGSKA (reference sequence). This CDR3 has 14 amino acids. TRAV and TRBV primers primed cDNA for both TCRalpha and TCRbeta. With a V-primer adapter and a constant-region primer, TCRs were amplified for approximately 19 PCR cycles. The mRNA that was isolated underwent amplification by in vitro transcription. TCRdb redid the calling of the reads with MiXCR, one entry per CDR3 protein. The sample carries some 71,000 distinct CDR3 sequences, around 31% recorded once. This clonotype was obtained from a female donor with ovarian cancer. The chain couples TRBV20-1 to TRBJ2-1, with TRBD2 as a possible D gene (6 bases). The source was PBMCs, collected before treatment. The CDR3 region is CSARETSTVNEQFF. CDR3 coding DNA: TGCAGTGCTAGAGAAACTAGCACGGTCAATGAGCAGTTCTTC.